These T cell receptor beta chains were read from a single sample in a study of ipilimumab plus nivolumab after autologous stem cell transplantation. The protocol was immunoSEQ multiplex PCR, while the TCRdb copy is restricted to in-frame clones and leaves out a portion. The table includes about 84,000 clones, around 80% detected once. The sample here was PBMCs, taken in a trial of ipilimumab plus nivolumab as post-transplant consolidation. These receptor sequences come from a male donor with diffuse large B-cell lymphoma. CDR3s leave out the opening cysteine and the closing phenylalanine or tryptophan.

CDR3 protein	V gene	J gene
ATGQGAGELF	TRBV10-3	TRBJ2-2
SASPEAGGTGYGYT	TRBV29-1	TRBJ1-2
ASSPYTGELF	TRBV11-1	TRBJ2-2
ASRDSGGVSDTQY	TRBV6-1	TRBJ2-3
ASREEGAGAYEQY	TRBV2	TRBJ2-7
ASSQDRRSGGEYEQY	TRBV4-1	TRBJ2-7
ASNGQPRDEQF	TRBV10-1	TRBJ2-1
ASSQDRIPNEKLF	TRBV4-2	TRBJ1-4
ASSSTRGGNQPQH	TRBV7-8	TRBJ1-5
ASSDDRGSGELF	TRBV6-4	TRBJ2-2
APRRVGGTYEQY	TRBV2	TRBJ2-7
ASSNRGQGHEAF	TRBV6-1	TRBJ1-1
ASSPGGGVPYEQY	TRBV18	TRBJ2-7
ASSGTSSTDTQY	TRBV18	TRBJ2-3
ASSVGVLGPYGYT	TRBV9	TRBJ1-2
ASSQEDKQGTEAF	TRBV4-2	TRBJ1-1
ASSPGQGGLRKTF	TRBV7-9	TRBJ1-1
ATSRGGGTDTQY	TRBV15	TRBJ2-3
AWSVQGDNTGELF	TRBV30	TRBJ2-2
ASSESLEQF	TRBV19	TRBJ2-1
ASSFGGTEAF	TRBV5-1	TRBJ1-1
SARLDSEQY	TRBV20-1	TRBJ2-7
ASSYQGYTNTEAF	TRBV6-5	TRBJ1-1
ATVGQGNTEAF	TRBV19	TRBJ1-1
ASSVDGNTEAF	TRBV9	TRBJ1-1
ASALRGGMGRTDTQY	TRBV12-5	TRBJ2-3
ASSWGDGGADTQY	TRBV7-8	TRBJ2-3
ASGLMDRDFYGYT	TRBV12-5	TRBJ1-2
ASRRQDRYEQY	TRBV19	.
ASRSLSGGAADTQY	TRBV27	TRBJ2-3
ASSQTSGSETQY	TRBV6-5	TRBJ2-5
ASRAFQGIMGDTGELF	TRBV19	TRBJ2-2
ASSEAQGSSEAF	TRBV6-1	TRBJ1-1
ASSLFIDQPQH	TRBV11-2	TRBJ1-5
ASSQVAGGLTDTQY	TRBV4-3	TRBJ2-3
ASSGWGQGNTGELF	TRBV5-1	TRBJ2-2
ASNHGGSYEQY	TRBV14	TRBJ2-7
ASSGGQGYSPLH	TRBV6-1	TRBJ1-6
ASSLLAGGQDTQY	TRBV18	TRBJ2-3
ASSYSGPSSGNTIY	TRBV6-5	TRBJ1-3
ASSEYPPGQGGSPLH	TRBV25-1	TRBJ1-6